This T cell receptor (beta chain) was sequenced in a study of CD8 T cells in Susac syndrome. cDNA came from roughly 0.47 to 1 ug RNA primed by random hexamers. TCRdb passed the immunoSEQ multiplex PCR reads through MiXCR, listing each CDR3 protein once. The table lists approximately 190,000 distinct CDR3 sequences, nearly 97% of them singletons. Sequencing used CD4+ T cells from PBMCs. The sequence came from a human donor with Susac syndrome.

The CDR3, as DNA: TGTGCCAGCGGGACTAGTCACGAGCAGTACTTC. Translating it yields CASGTSHEQYF. V and J are TRBV7-9 and TRBJ2-7; 8 bases map to TRBD2. The CDR3 covers 11 residues. Germline values: CDR1 SEHNR, CDR2 FQNEAQ (reference sequence). After removal of 8 bases from V and 5 bases from J, the junction contained 2 bases not matched to a gene.